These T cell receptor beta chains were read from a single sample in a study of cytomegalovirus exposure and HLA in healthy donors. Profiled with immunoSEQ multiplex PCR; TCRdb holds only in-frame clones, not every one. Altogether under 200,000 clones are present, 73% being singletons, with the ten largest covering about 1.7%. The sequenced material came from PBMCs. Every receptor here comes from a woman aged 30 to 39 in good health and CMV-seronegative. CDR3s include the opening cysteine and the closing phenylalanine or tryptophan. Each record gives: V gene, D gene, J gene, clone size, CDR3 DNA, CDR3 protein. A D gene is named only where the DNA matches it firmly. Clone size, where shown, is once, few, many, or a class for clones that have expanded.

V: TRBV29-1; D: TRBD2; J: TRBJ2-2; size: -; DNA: TGCAGCGTTGTGGCTAGCGGGGAAGCGATAGGTGGGGAGCTGTTTTTT; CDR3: CSVVASGEAIGGELFF
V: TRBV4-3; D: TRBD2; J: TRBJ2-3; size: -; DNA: TGCGCCAGCAGCCAAGATCACGGGAGGGCCGGTGTGTACACAGATACGCAGTATTTT; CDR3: CASSQDHGRAGVYTDTQYF
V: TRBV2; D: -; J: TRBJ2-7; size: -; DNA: TGTGCCAGCAGTTCACAGGGCTACGAGCAGTACTTC; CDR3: CASSSQGYEQYF
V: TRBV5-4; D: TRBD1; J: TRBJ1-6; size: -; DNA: TGTGCCAGCAGCTTGGACAGGGGGTATAATTCACCCCTCCACTTT; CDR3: CASSLDRGYNSPLHF
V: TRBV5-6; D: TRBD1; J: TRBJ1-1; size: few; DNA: TGTGCCAGCAGCGGCGGGACAGGGGATGACACTGAAGCTTTCTTT; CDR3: CASSGGTGDDTEAFF
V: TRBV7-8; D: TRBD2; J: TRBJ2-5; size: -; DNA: TGTGCCACCGGGAGGGCCCGGGAGACCCAGTACTTC; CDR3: CATGRARETQYF
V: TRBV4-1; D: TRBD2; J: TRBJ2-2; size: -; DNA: TGCGCCAGCAGCCAAAACCCGACTAGCGGGGACACCGGGGAGCTGTTTTTT; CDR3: CASSQNPTSGDTGELFF
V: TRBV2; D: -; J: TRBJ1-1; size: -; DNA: TGTGCCAGCAGTGAGACACGGAACACTGAAGCTTTCTTT; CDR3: CASSETRNTEAFF
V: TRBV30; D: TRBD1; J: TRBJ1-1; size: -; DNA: TGTGCCTGGAAGACAGGGGGCGCAGGGACTGAAGCTTTCTTT; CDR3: CAWKTGGAGTEAFF
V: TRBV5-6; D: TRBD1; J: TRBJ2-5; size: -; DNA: TGTGCCAGCAGGTTGAGGGGGCCCTACCAAGAGACCCAGTACTTC; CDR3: CASRLRGPYQETQYF
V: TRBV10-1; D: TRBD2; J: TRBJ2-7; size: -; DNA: TGCGCCAGCAGTGAGTCGGGGGGACTACGTCACTTC; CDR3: CASSESGGLRHF
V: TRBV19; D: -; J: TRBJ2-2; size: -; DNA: TGTGCCAGTAGTACTCGGACTACCAGAAACGCGAACACCGGGGAGCTGTTTTTT; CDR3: CASSTRTTRNANTGELFF
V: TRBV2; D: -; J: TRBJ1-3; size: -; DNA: TGTGCCAGCAGTGACTTTTTGGGGGCAGCTGGAAACACCATATATTTT; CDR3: CASSDFLGAAGNTIYF
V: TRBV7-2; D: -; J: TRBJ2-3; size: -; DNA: TGTGCCAGCCACCCTCGACAGGCTGGTACTGGCACAGATACGCAGTATTTT; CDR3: CASHPRQAGTGTDTQYF
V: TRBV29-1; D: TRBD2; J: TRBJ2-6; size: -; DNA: TGCAGCGTTGAAGATCTTCAGATATCTAGCGGGGAAAGGGGGGCCAACGTCCTGACTTTC; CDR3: CSVEDLQISSGERGANVLTF
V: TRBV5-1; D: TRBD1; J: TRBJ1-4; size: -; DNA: TGCGCCAGCAGCTTGGGACAGGGGTACAATGAAAAACTGTTTTTT; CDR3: CASSLGQGYNEKLFF
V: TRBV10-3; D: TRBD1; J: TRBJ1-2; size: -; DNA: TGTGCCATCGGAAGACAGGGTGGCTATGGCTACACCTTC; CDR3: CAIGRQGGYGYTF
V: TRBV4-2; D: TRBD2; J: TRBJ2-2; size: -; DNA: TGTGCCAGCAGCCACCAACCGATGGGCCAGCGGGGGAACGCCGGGGAGCTGTTTTTT; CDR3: CASSHQPMGQRGNAGELFF
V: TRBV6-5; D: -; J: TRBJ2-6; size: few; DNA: TGTGCCAGCAGTTACCAGGGTGGTGGGGCCAACGTCCTGACTTTC; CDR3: CASSYQGGGANVLTF
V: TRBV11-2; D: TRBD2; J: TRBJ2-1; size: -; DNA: TGTGCCAGCAGCTCAGGACTAGCGGGGTCTGAGCAGTTCTTC; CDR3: CASSSGLAGSEQFF
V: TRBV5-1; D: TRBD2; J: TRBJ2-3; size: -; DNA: TGCGCCAGCAGCTTGGATGCGGGGGGATCCACAGATACGCAGTATTTT; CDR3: CASSLDAGGSTDTQYF
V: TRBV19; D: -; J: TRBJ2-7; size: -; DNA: TGTGCCAGTAGTATCAACAGGGAATACGAGCAGTACTTC; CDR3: CASSINREYEQYF
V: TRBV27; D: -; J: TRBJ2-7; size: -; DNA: TGTGCCAGCAGTTCCATTCACGGGGGGCTGAGCTCCTACGAGCAGTACTTC; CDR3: CASSSIHGGLSSYEQYF